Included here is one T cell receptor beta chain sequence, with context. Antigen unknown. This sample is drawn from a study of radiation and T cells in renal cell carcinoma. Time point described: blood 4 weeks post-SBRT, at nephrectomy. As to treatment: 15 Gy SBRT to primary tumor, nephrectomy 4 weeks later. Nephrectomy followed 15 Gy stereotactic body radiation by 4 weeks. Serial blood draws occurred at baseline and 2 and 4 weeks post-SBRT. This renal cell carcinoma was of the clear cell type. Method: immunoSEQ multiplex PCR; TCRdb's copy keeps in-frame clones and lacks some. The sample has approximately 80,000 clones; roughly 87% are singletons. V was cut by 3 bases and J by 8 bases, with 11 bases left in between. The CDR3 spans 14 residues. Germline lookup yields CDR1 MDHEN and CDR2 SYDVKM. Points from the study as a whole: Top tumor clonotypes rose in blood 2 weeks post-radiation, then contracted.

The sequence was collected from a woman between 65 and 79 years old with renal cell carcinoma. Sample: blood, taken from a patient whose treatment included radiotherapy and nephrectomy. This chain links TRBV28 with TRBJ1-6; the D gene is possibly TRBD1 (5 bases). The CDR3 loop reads CASSFQGRDSPLHF. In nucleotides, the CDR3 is TGTGCCAGCAGTTTCCAGGGAAGGGATTCACCCCTCCACTTT.